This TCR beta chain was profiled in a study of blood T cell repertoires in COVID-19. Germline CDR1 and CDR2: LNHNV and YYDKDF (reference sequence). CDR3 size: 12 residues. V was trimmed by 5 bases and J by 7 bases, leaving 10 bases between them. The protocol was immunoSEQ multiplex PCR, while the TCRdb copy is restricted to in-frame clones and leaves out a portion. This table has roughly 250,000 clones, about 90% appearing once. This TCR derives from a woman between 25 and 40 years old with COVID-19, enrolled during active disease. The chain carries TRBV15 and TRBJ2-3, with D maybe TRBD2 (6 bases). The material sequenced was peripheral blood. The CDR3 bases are TGTGCCACCAGCGGGACTTCTAATACGCAGTATTTT. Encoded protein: CATSGTSNTQYF.